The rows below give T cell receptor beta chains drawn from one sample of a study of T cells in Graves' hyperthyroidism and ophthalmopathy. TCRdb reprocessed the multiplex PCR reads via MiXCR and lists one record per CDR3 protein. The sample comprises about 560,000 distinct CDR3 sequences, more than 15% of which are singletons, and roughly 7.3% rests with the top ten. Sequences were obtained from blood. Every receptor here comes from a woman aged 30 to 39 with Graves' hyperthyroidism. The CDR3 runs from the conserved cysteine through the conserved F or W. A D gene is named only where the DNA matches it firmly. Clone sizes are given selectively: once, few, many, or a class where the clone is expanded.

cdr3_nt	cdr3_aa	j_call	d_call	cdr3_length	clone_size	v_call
TGTGCCACCCAGGACAGAATTCAAAGTTTTGCAACTAATGAAAAACTGTTTTTT	CATQDRIQSFATNEKLFF	TRBJ1-4	NA	18	NA	TRBV6-1
TGTGCCAGCAGCCAAGATGTGATAGCGGGAGTGGGGGAGCAGTACTTC	CASSQDVIAGVGEQYF	TRBJ2-7	TRBD2	16	many	TRBV3-1
TGTGCCAGCAGTGCGCCGGGACTACACACAGATACGCAGTATTTT	CASSAPGLHTDTQYF	TRBJ2-3	TRBD2	15	NA	TRBV27
TGTGCCAGCAGCCGACAGGGGGCGTTCACCGGGGAGCTGTTTTTT	CASSRQGAFTGELFF	TRBJ2-2	TRBD1	15	few	TRBV7-9
TGCAGCGTGGTCCGGGTCTCTGAGCTGGCCTCCTACGAGCAGTACTTC	CSVVRVSELASYEQYF	TRBJ2-7	NA	16	many	TRBV29-1
TGTGCCAGCAGTGCCTCTCGGTCCACCCTCGGGCAGCCCCAGCATTTT	CASSASRSTLGQPQHF	TRBJ1-5	NA	16	many	TRBV6-1
TGTGCCAGCAGTTTATTGCGGACAGGGGGCCCCTACGAGCAGTACTTC	CASSLLRTGGPYEQYF	TRBJ2-7	TRBD1	16	many	TRBV28
TGCGCCAGCAGCCCATTCCTCGCGGGGACTGGGGCCAACGTCCTGACTTTC	CASSPFLAGTGANVLTF	TRBJ2-6	NA	17	NA	TRBV5-1
TGTGCCAGCAGAAGCGGACTAGCGGTAGCCAAAAACATTCAGTACTTC	CASRSGLAVAKNIQYF	TRBJ2-4	TRBD2	16	few	TRBV6-1
TGTGCCAGCAGCCGGACGATACAGGGGAACACTGAAGCTTTCTTT	CASSRTIQGNTEAFF	TRBJ1-1	NA	15	many	TRBV3-1
TGTGCCAGCAGCTTGTGGTGGGAAGAAAAACTGTTTTTT	CASSLWWEEKLFF	TRBJ1-4	NA	13	many	TRBV5-5
TGCGCCAGCAGCCAAGGTGGCGACAGCTCAACGACCGGGGAGCTGTTTTTT	CASSQGGDSSTTGELFF	TRBJ2-2	NA	17	NA	TRBV4-3
TGTGCCAGCAGCCCGGGGACTAGCGGGGGGGTCGGTACGCAGTATTTT	CASSPGTSGGVGTQYF	TRBJ2-3	TRBD2	16	NA	TRBV7-3
TGTGCCAGCTCACCACTTGTTAGAGGAGCGGGAGATACGCAGTATTTT	CASSPLVRGAGDTQYF	TRBJ2-3	NA	16	NA	TRBV18
TGTGCCAGCAGCTTAAACAGGGGAAGTAGCACTGAAGCTTTCTTT	CASSLNRGSSTEAFF	TRBJ1-1	TRBD1	15	many	TRBV7-9
TGTGCCAGCAGCCAAGATCGGGTTAACTATGGCTACACCTTC	CASSQDRVNYGYTF	TRBJ1-2	NA	14	few	TRBV4-2
TGCAGTGTCACGCCCGGGACAGGTTGGGCAGAGGCCCAGTACTTC	CSVTPGTGWAEAQYF	TRBJ2-5	TRBD1	15	NA	TRBV20-1
TGTGCCATCAGTGCTAGGACTAGCGGGAGTAATGAGCAGTTCTTC	CAISARTSGSNEQFF	TRBJ2-1	TRBD2	15	many	TRBV10-3
TGTGCCAGCAGCGTGGGACACCAAGAGGCCGGGGAGCTGTTTTTT	CASSVGHQEAGELFF	TRBJ2-2	NA	15	few	TRBV7-2
TGCGCCAGCAGCCAATTCTACCCAACAGGCCATAGCAATCAGCCCCAGCATTTT	CASSQFYPTGHSNQPQHF	TRBJ1-5	NA	18	NA	TRBV4-1
TGTGCCAGTAATACACTAGCGGGAGGGCCTTACAATGAGCAGTTCTTC	CASNTLAGGPYNEQFF	TRBJ2-1	TRBD2	16	few	TRBV19
TGTGCCAGCAGTTTATCGTCGGCCATGAACACTGAAGCTTTCTTT	CASSLSSAMNTEAFF	TRBJ1-1	NA	15	many	TRBV27
TGTGCCAGCAGTTCCCCGACAGTAATAGGCGGTGGCTACACCTTC	CASSSPTVIGGGYTF	TRBJ1-2	NA	15	NA	TRBV28
TGCGCCAGCAGCGAAGTCCCCTTTTTGGGAAATGAAAAACTGTTTTTT	CASSEVPFLGNEKLFF	TRBJ1-4	NA	16	few	TRBV4-1
TGTGCCAGCAGCTTCCACGGGGGTGTCTACGAGCAGTACTTC	CASSFHGGVYEQYF	TRBJ2-7	NA	14	many	TRBV5-6